This T cell receptor (beta chain) emerged from a study of CXCR3-negative and CXCR3-positive naive CD8 T cells. Study conclusions and caveats: Memory cells showed distinct TRBV-TRBJ patterns, while the two naive subsets matched.

In regard to this clonotype: Its cognate antigen is unknown.

Germline loops: CDR1 DFQATT, CDR2 SNEGSKA (reference sequence). The CDR3 covers 14 residues. UMI labels and 5' RACE were used to prepare the TRB cDNA libraries. No DNA is given; TCRdb re-called the 5' RACE reads and lists each CDR3 protein once. In total, the table holds some 130,000 distinct CDR3 sequences. CD45RO-CCR7+CD27+CD95- defined naive CD8+ T cells. The sample consisted of naive CXCR3- CD8+ T cells from blood. The subset here: CD45RO-CCR7+CD27+CD95- naive CD8+ T cells lacking CXCR3 (TNR3-). The J gene is TRBJ2-7, the V gene TRBV20-1; TCRdb's assignment of TRBD2 cannot be checked, as there is no DNA. The clonotype was recovered from a human donor in good health. Some clones in this sample may be carry-over from other donors' samples. The CDR3 here is CSATNRDWPYEQYF.